A single sample is the source of the 23 T cell receptor beta chains below, sequenced in a study of cytomegalovirus exposure and HLA in healthy donors. The PCR had 60 Vbeta and 13 Jbeta primers. Libraries were prepared by immunoSEQ multiplex PCR; TCRdb keeps only in-frame clonotypes and omits some of them. The table records 150,000 or so clones, around 79% of them present only once. What was sequenced was PBMCs. All receptors derive from a male donor in good health and CMV-seronegative.

The rearrangement links TRBV7-3 to TRBJ1-1, with a possible D match to TRBD1 (6 bases). V was cut by 5 bases and J by 1 base, with 11 bases left in between. Germline CDR1 is SGHTA and CDR2 is FQGTGA. The CDR3 has 14 amino acids. In DNA, the CDR3 is TGTGCCAGCAGCGCACAGGGCCCGAACACTGAAGCTTTCTTT. Its translation: CASSAQGPNTEAFF.

The rearrangement joins TRBV6-5 to TRBJ1-1, with D possibly matching TRBD1 (6 bases). Trimming pared 6 bases from V and 1 base from J, leaving 12 bases between. This CDR3 region has 14 residues. Germline V gene lookup returns CDR1 MNHEY and CDR2 SVGAGI. The CDR3 protein is CASRLGGGNTEAFF. The CDR3 region has the DNA TGTGCCAGCAGACTTGGGGGCGGGAACACTGAAGCTTTCTTT.

This clone was detected only a few times. The CDR3 spells CAWSDRGASSEQFF. The CDR3 DNA is TGTGCCTGGAGTGACCGGGGGGCGAGCAGCGAGCAGTTCTTC. The chain links TRBV30 to TRBJ2-1; a weak D match, TRBD2 (7 bases). Per the germline V gene, CDR1 is GTSNPN and CDR2 is SVGIG (reference sequence). This CDR3 has 14 amino acids. Between the trimmed V and J ends, which lost 1 base and 10 bases, there was a span of 17 bases.

This chain joins TRBV30 and TRBJ2-3, with 9 bases lining up with TRBD2. The germline V gene encodes CDR1 GTSNPN and CDR2 SVGIG (reference sequence). The CDR3 extends over 15 amino acids. J gave up 3 bases and V 5 bases, and 9 bases lay outside the gene matches. This CDR3 reads CAWDLRGGATDTQYF. CDR3 in DNA: TGTGCCTGGGACCTGCGCGGGGGGGCTACAGATACGCAGTATTTT.

This chain uses TRBV15 with TRBJ2-5; 14 bases fit TRBD2. The J segment lost 4 bases and the V segment lost 5 bases, leaving 12 bases of the junction unmatched. The CDR3 extends over 18 amino acids. CDR1 is LNHNV, CDR2 YYDKDF, per germline (reference sequence). CDR3 loop: CATSARTSGGPPGETQYF. The CDR3 nucleotides are TGTGCCACCAGCGCCCGGACTAGCGGGGGGCCTCCGGGAGAGACCCAGTACTTC.

This clone was observed a handful of times. The rearrangement links TRBV11-3 to TRBJ2-7, with D maybe TRBD1 (6 bases). The CDR3 is 15 residues long. Germline V CDR1 and CDR2: SGHNT, YENEEA. Deletions cut 2 bases from V and 2 bases from J, with 13 bases between. This chain's CDR3 is CASSLWTVDTYEQYF. The CDR3 DNA is TGTGCCAGCAGCTTATGGACAGTCGATACCTACGAGCAGTACTTC.

This sequence joins TRBV6-5 and TRBJ2-7, with D possibly being TRBD2 (6 bases). The V gene lost 2 bases and the J gene lost 2 bases, with 13 bases spanning the gap. CDR3 size: 15 residues. CDR1 and CDR2 from the germline V gene are MNHEY and SVGAGI. In DNA form, the CDR3 reads TGTGCCAGCAGTTACGTGCGGGGAAACACCTACGAGCAGTACTTC. This sequence encodes CASSYVRGNTYEQYF.

The chain combines TRBV7-9 with TRBJ1-1, with a possible D match to TRBD1 (6 bases). CDR3 length: 14 residues. The V end was cut by 1 base, the J end by 4 bases, with 10 bases between. Germline CDR1 reads SEHNR; CDR2 reads FQNEAQ (reference sequence). The CDR3 reads CASSLGPGATEAFF. CDR3 nucleotides: TGTGCCAGCAGCTTAGGTCCAGGGGCCACTGAAGCTTTCTTT.

The genes are TRBV7-2 and TRBJ2-1, with 8 bases that match TRBD2. Per the germline V gene, CDR1 is SGHTA and CDR2 is FQGNSA. V lost 8 bases to trimming and J lost 3 bases; unmatched junction nucleotides: 6. The CDR3 length is 14 residues. The CDR3 region is CASGETSVYNEQFF. The CDR3 bases are TGTGCCAGCGGCGAGACTAGCGTCTACAATGAGCAGTTCTTC.

CDR3 nucleotides: TGTGCCAGCAGCTCGATAGCGGGAGGGCCGGGCTACAATGAGCAGTTCTTC. It encodes CASSSIAGGPGYNEQFF. V and J are TRBV5-4 and TRBJ2-1, with 11 bases aligning to TRBD2. Germline trimming cut 3 bases from V and 3 bases from J; bases unmatched to any gene: 8. This CDR3 is 17 amino acids long. Germline CDR1 reads SGHNT; CDR2 reads YYREEE (reference sequence).

The J gene is TRBJ2-5, the V gene TRBV29-1; the D gene is possibly TRBD1 (6 bases). The ends were cut back, 4 bases at V and 5 bases at J, with 8 bases in the middle. The CDR3 runs to 11 residues. Germline V gene sequence: CDR1 SQVTM, CDR2 ANQGSEA. The CDR3 bases are TGCAGCGTTGGCAGGGGCGAGACCCAGTACTTC. Protein sequence: CSVGRGETQYF.

The rearrangement uses TRBV14 and TRBJ1-3, with 8 bases matching TRBD1. V gave up 1 base and J gave up 8 bases; unmatched junction bases: 13. This CDR3 comprises 17 residues. The germline gives CDR1 SGHDN, CDR2 FVKESK. The CDR3 nucleotides are TGTGCCAGCAGCCAAGGCCCGTGGACAGGGAGTACGGACACCATATATTTT. This encodes CASSQGPWTGSTDTIYF. Combining the CDR3 with reference TRBV14 and TRBJ1-3 gives the whole variable domain EAGVTQFPSHSVIEKGQTVTLRCDPISGHDNLYWYRRVMGKEIKFLLHFVKESKQDESGMPNNRFLAERTGGTYSTLKVQPAELEDSGVYFCASSQGPWTGSTDTIYFGEGSWLTVV.

V usage is TRBV9 and J usage is TRBJ2-1; 9 bases are a match to TRBD2. V gave up 2 bases and J gave up 5 bases; unmatched junction bases: 2. The CDR3 covers 14 residues. The germline V gene has CDR1 SGDLS and CDR2 YYNGEE. The CDR3 DNA follows: TGTGCCAGCAGCGTGGTAGCGGGAGACAATGAGCAGTTCTTC. Amino acids: CASSVVAGDNEQFF.

The chain is built from TRBV5-1 and TRBJ2-1; 14 nucleotides line up with TRBD2. J lost 9 bases, V lost 4 bases, and 9 bases had no gene match. Germline V gene lookup returns CDR1 SGHRS and CDR2 YFSETQ. The CDR3 extends over 16 amino acids. This CDR3 reads CASSPTSGGASGEQFF. In nucleotides, the CDR3 is TGCGCCAGCAGCCCGACTAGCGGGGGGGCCTCCGGTGAGCAGTTCTTC.

This chain connects TRBV2 to TRBJ2-3; possible D gene TRBD2, 6 bases. The CDR3 sequence is 14 residues long. From germline, CDR1 is SNHLY and CDR2 FYNNEI. With 6 bases removed from V and 1 base from J, the gap between germline ends came to 11 bases. In DNA, the CDR3 is TGTGCCAGCAGGGTGTCGGGGGGCACAGATACGCAGTATTTT. This encodes CASRVSGGTDTQYF.

The V gene is TRBV2, the J gene TRBJ1-5, with 7 bases identical to TRBD1. J lost 5 bases, V lost 7 bases, and 5 bases had no gene match. In germline, CDR1 is SNHLY, CDR2 FYNNEI. CDR3 length: 13 amino acids. In DNA form, the CDR3 reads TGTGCCAGCACGGACAGGACATATCAGCCCCAGCATTTT. Translating it yields CASTDRTYQPQHF.

V and J are TRBV2 and TRBJ1-5; D unclear. The V and J ends lost 7 bases and 5 bases respectively, with 15 bases between them. This CDR3 contains 14 residues. Germline V gene data show CDR1 as SNHLY and CDR2 as FYNNEI. This CDR3 reads CASKLTTHDQPQHF. CDR3 in DNA: TGTGCCAGCAAATTGACTACACACGATCAGCCCCAGCATTTT.

CDR3 sequence (DNA): TGTGCCAGCAGCCCAGGGGGGATGCCTAATGAAAAACTGTTTTTT. Amino acid sequence: CASSPGGMPNEKLFF. The V gene is TRBV9, the J gene TRBJ1-4; TRBD1 aligns across 7 bases. V dropped 4 bases and J dropped 3; count of bases not matched to a gene: 6. This CDR3 is built from 15 residues. Germline values: CDR1 SGDLS, CDR2 YYNGEE.

This clone was seen more than once but under ten times. The V and J genes are TRBV15 and TRBJ2-4; D is ambiguous. The length of the CDR3 is 15 residues. Germline V gene data show CDR1 as LNHNV and CDR2 as YYDKDF (reference sequence). V was clipped by 0 bases and J by 0 bases, with 6 bases between them. CDR3 amino acids: CATSRDLAAKNIQYF. CDR3 DNA: TGTGCCACCAGCAGAGATCTGGCAGCCAAAAACATTCAGTACTTC.

This clone was seen only a few times. The CDR3 DNA sequence: TGTGCCAGCAGTGAAGGCAAGCACTCTGGGGCCAACGTCCTGACTTTC. Its translation is CASSEGKHSGANVLTF. This sequence joins TRBV6-1 and TRBJ2-6; the D is unclear. Trimming pared 1 base from V and 0 bases from J, leaving 7 bases between. CDR3 length: 16 amino acids. CDR1 and CDR2 from the germline V gene are MNHNS and SASEGT.

This chain joins TRBV6-5 and TRBJ2-5; 13 positions agree with TRBD2. The J call may be in error: the DNA end matches TRBJ2-7 better. The CDR3 length is 15 residues. Looked up from germline, CDR1 is MNHEY and CDR2 is SVGAGI. In nucleotides, the CDR3 is TGTGCCAGCAGCCCAGGGACTAGCGGGACTTACGAGCAGTACTTC. Its protein is CASSPGTSGTYEQYF.

The gene calls are TRBV9 and TRBJ1-1; D possibly corresponds to TRBD1 (5 bases). The V end lost 0 bases, the J end lost 5 bases, and 14 bases lay between the germline ends. The length of the CDR3 is 15 residues. Per germline, CDR1 SGDLS and CDR2 YYNGEE. The CDR3, as DNA: TGTGCCAGCAGCGTAGGGGGGGACCCAAGAACTGAAGCTTTCTTT. It is translated as CASSVGGDPRTEAFF.

The rearrangement uses TRBV30 and TRBJ2-3; perhaps TRBD1 as D (7 bases). V lost 5 bases and J lost 8, with 17 bases in between. This CDR3 has 13 residues. CDR1 GTSNPN and CDR2 SVGIG come from the germline V gene (reference sequence). DNA for the CDR3: TGTGCCTGGTCGGGACAGCGGGCGGGTACGCAGTATTTT. Encoded protein: CAWSGQRAGTQYF.